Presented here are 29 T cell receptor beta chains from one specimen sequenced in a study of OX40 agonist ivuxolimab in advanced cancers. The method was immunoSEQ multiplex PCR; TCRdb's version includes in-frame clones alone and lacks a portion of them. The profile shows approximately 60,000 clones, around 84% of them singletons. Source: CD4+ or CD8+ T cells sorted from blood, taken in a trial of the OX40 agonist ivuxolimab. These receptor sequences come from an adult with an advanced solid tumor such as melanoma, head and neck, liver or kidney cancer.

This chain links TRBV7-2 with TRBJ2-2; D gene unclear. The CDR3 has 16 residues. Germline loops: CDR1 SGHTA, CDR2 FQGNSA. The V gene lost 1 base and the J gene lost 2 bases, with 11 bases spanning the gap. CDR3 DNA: TGTGCCAGCAGCTTAGTTTCCGTGGGAAACACCGGGGAGCTGTTTTTT. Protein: CASSLVSVGNTGELFF.

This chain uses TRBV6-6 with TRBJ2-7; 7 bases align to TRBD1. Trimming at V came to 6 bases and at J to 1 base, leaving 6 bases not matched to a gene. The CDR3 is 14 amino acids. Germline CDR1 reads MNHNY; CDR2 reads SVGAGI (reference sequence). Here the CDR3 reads CASRRQGGSYEQYF. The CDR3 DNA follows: TGTGCCAGCAGGAGACAGGGTGGTTCCTACGAGCAGTACTTC.

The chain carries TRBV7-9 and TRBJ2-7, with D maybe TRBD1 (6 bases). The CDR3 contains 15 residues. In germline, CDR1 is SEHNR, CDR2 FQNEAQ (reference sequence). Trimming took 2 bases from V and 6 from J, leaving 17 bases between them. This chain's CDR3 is CASSLSGQGWGEQYF. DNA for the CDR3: TGTGCCAGCAGCTTAAGTGGTCAGGGGTGGGGCGAGCAGTACTTC.

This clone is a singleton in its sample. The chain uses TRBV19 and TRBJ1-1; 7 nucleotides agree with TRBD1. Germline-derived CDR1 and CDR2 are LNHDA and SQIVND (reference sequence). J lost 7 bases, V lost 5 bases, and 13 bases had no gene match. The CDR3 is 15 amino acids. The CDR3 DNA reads TGTGCCAGTAGTCATAACCCCCAGGGGGGTGTTGAAGCTTTCTTT. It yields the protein CASSHNPQGGVEAFF.

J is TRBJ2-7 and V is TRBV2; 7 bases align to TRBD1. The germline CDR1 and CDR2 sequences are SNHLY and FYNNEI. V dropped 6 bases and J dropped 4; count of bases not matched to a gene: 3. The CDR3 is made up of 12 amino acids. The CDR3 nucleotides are TGTGCCAGCAGACGGGACAGTTACGAGCAGTACTTC. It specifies CASRRDSYEQYF.

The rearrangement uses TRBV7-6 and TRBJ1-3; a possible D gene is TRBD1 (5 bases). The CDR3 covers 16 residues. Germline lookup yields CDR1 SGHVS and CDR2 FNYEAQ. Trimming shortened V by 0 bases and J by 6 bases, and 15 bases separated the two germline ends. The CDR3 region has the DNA TGTGCCAGCAGCTTAGCCGCGGGACTGCAAAAAAACACCATATATTTT. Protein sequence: CASSLAAGLQKNTIYF.

In DNA, the CDR3 is TGTGCCAGTAGTATCCGCGGTCAGGGGACTGAAGCTTTCTTT. Its protein is CASSIRGQGTEAFF. The chain links TRBV19 to TRBJ1-1, with a tentative D call TRBD1 (6 bases). Germline-derived CDR1 and CDR2 are LNHDA and SQIVND (reference sequence). Between the trimmed V and J ends, which lost 3 bases and 5 bases, there was a span of 13 bases. The CDR3 covers 14 residues.

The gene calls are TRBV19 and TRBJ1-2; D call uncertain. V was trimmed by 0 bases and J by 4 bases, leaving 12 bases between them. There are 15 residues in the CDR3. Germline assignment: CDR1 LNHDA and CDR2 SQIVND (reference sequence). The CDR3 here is CASSIDNPDFYGYTF. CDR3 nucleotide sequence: TGTGCCAGTAGTATAGATAATCCAGATTTCTATGGCTACACCTTC. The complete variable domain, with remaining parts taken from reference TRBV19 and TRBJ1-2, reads DGGITQSPKYLFRKEGQNVTLSCEQNLNHDAMYWYRQDPGQGLRLIYYSQIVNDFQKGDIAEGYSVSREKKESFPLTVTSAQKNPTAFYLCASSIDNPDFYGYTFGSGTRLTVV.

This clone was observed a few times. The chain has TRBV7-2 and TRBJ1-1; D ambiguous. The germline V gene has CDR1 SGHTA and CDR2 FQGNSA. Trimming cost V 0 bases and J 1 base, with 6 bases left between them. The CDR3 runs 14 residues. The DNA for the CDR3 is TGTGCCAGCAGCTTAGCGTTCGAGAACACTGAAGCTTTCTTT. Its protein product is CASSLAFENTEAFF.

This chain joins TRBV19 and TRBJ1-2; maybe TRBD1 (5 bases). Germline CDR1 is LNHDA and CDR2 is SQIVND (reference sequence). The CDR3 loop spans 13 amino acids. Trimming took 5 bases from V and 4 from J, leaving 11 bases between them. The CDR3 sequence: CASSFQGVYGYTF. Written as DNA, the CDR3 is TGTGCCAGTAGTTTTCAGGGAGTCTATGGCTACACCTTC.

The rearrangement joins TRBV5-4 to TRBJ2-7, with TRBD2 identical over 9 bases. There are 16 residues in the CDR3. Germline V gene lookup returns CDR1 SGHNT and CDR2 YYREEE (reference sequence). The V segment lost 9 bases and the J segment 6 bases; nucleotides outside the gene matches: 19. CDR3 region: CATKKASGGPSGEQYF. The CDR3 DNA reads TGTGCCACCAAAAAAGCCAGCGGGGGGCCCTCTGGCGAGCAGTACTTC.

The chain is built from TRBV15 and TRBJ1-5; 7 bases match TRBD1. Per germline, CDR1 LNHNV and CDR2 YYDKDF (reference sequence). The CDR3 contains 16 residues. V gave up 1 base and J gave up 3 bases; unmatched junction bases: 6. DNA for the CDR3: TGTGCCACCAGCAGAGGCCGGGACAGCTTCAATCAGCCCCAGCATTTT. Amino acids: CATSRGRDSFNQPQHF.

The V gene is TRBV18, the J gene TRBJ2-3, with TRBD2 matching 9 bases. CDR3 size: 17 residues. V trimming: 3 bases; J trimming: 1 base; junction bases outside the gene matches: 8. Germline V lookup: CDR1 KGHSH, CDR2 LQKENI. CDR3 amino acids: CASSPTSGTIGTDTQYF. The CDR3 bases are TGTGCCAGCTCACCGACTAGCGGAACGATCGGCACAGATACGCAGTATTTT.

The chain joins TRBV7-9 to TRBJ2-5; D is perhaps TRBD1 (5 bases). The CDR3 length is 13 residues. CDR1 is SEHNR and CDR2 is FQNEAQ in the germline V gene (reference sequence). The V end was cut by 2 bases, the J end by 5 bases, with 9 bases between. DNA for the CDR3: TGTGCCAGCAGCTTACAGGGTTGGGAGACCCAGTACTTC. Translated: CASSLQGWETQYF. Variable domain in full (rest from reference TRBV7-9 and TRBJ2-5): DTGVSQNPRHKITKRGQNVTFRCDPISEHNRLYWYRQTLGQGPEFLTYFQNEAQLEKSRLLSDRFSAERPKGSFSTLEIQRTEQGDSAMYLCASSLQGWETQYFGPGTRLLVL.

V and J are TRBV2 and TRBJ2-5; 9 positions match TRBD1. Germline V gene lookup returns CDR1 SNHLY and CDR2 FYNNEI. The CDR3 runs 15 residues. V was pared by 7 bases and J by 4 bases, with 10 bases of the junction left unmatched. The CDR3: CASIPETGGSETQYF. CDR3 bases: TGTGCCAGCATCCCCGAGACAGGGGGTTCAGAGACCCAGTACTTC.

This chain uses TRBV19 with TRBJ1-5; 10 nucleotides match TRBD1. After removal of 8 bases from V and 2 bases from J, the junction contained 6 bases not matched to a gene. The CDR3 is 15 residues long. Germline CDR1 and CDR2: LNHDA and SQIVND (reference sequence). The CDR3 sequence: CASGPGQGGNQPQHF. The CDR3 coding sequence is TGTGCCAGTGGCCCCGGACAGGGGGGCAATCAGCCCCAGCATTTT.

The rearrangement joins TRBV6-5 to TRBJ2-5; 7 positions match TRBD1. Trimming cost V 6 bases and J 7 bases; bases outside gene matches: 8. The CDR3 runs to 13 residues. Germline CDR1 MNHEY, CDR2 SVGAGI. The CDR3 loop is CASSRDPGGTQYF. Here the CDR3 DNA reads TGTGCCAGCAGCCGGGACCCAGGGGGGACCCAGTACTTC.

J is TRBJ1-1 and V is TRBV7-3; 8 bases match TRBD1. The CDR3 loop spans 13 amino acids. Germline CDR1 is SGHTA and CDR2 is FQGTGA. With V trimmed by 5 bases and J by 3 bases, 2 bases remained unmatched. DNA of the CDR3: TGTGCCAGCAGCCTACAGGGGGACACTGAAGCTTTCTTT. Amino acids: CASSLQGDTEAFF.

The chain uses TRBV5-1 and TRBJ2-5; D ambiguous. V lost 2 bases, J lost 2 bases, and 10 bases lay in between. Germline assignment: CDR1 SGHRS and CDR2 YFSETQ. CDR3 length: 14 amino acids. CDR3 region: CASSFLLGQETQYF. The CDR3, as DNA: TGCGCCAGCAGCTTCCTCCTAGGGCAAGAGACCCAGTACTTC.

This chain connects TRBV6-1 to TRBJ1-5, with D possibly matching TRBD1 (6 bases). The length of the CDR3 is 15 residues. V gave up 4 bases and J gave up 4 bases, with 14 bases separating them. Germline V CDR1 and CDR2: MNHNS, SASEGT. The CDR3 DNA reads TGTGCCAGCAGTGTTACCATGGACAGAAATCAGCCCCAGCATTTT. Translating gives CASSVTMDRNQPQHF.

CDR3 amino acids: CASSPPARGTGGAEQYF. The DNA of the CDR3 is TGTGCCAGCTCACCACCGGCGAGGGGGACAGGGGGCGCCGAGCAGTACTTC. The genes are TRBV18 and TRBJ2-7; 12 nucleotides agree with TRBD1. V trimming: 0 bases; J trimming: 6 bases; junction bases outside the gene matches: 9. The CDR3 length is 17 residues. Germline CDR1 KGHSH, CDR2 LQKENI.

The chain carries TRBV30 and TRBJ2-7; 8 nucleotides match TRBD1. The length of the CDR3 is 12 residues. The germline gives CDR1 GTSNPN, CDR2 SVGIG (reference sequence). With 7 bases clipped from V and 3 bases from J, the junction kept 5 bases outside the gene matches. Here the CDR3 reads CAFSTGGYEQYF. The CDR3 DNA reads TGTGCCTTTTCAACAGGGGGCTACGAGCAGTACTTC.

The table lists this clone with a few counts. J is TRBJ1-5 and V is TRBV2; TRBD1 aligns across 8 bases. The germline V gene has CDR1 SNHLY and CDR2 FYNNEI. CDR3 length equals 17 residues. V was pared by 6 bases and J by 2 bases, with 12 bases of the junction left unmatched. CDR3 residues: CASRPGLTGARNQPQHF. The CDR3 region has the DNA TGTGCCAGCAGGCCCGGGTTGACAGGGGCCCGCAATCAGCCCCAGCATTTT.

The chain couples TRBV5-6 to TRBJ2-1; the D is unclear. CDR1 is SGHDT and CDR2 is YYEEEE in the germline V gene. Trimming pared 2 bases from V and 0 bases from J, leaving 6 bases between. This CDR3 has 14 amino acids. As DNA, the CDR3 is TGTGCCAGCAGCTTAAGAAGCTCCTACAATGAGCAGTTCTTC. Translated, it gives CASSLRSSYNEQFF.

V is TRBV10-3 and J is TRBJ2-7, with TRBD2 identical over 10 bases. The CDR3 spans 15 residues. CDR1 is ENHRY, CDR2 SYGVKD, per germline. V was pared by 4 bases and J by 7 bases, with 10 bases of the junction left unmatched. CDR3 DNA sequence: TGTGCCATCAGTGTTTTGTCTCTAGCGGGAGAAGAGCAGTACTTC. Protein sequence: CAISVLSLAGEEQYF.

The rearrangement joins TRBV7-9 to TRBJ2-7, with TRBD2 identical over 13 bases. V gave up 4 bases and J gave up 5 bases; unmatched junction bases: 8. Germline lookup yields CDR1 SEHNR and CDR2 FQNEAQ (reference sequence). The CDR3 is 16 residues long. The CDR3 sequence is CASSSRTSGSFHEQYF. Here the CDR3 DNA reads TGTGCCAGCAGCTCCCGGACTAGCGGGAGTTTCCACGAGCAGTACTTC.

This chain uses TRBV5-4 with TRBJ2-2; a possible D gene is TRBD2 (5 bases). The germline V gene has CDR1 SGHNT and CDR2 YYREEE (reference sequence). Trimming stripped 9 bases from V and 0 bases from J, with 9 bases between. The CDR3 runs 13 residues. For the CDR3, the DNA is TGTGCCAATTCCGGGACGAACACCGGGGAGCTGTTTTTT. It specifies CANSGTNTGELFF.

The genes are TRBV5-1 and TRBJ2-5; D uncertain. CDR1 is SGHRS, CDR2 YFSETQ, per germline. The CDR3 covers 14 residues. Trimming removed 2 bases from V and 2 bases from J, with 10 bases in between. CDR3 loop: CASSLKGLQETQYF. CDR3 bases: TGCGCCAGCAGCTTAAAAGGGTTACAAGAGACCCAGTACTTC. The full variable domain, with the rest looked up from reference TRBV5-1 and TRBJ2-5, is KAGVTQTPRYLIKTRGQQVTLSCSPISGHRSVSWYQQTPGQGLQFLFEYFSETQRNKGNFPGRFSGRQFSNSRSEMNVSTLELGDSALYLCASSLKGLQETQYFGPGTRLLVL.

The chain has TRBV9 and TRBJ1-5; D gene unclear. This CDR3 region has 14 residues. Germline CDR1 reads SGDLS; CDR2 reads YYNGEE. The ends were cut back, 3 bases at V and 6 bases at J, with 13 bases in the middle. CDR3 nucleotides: TGTGCCAGCAGCGCCTCGGGGAGAGGTCAGCCCCAGCATTTT. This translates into CASSASGRGQPQHF.